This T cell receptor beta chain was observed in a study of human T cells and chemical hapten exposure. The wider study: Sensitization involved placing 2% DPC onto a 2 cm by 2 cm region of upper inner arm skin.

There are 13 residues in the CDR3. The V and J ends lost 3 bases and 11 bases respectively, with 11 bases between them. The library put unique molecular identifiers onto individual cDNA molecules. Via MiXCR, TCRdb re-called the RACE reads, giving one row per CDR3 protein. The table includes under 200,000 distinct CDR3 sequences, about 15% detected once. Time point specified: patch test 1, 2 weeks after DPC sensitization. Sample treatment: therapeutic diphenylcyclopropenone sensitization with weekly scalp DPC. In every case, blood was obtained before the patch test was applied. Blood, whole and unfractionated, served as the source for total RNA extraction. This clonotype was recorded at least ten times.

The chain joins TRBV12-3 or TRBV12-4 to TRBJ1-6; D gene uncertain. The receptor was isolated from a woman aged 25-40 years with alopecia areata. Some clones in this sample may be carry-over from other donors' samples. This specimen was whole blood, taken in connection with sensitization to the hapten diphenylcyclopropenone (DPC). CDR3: CASSFAAIPPLHF. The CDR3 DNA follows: TGTGCCAGCAGTTTCGCCGCCATTCCACCCCTCCACTTT.